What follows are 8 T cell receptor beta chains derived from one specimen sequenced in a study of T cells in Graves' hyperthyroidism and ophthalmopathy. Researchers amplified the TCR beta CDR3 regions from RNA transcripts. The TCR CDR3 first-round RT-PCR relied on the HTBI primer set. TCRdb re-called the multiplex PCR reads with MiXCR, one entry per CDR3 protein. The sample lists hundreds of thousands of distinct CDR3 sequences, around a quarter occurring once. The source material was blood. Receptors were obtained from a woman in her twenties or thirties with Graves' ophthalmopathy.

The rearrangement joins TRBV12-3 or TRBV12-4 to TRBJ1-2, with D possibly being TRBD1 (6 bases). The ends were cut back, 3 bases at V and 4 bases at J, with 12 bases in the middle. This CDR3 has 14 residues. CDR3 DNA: TGTGCCAGCAGTTTTATGGGGGGCAGCTATGGCTACACCTTC. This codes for CASSFMGGSYGYTF.

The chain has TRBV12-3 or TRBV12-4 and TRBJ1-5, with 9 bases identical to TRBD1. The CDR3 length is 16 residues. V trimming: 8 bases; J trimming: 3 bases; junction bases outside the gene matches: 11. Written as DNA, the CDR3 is TGTGCCAGCCGGACAGGGGACCTCCTACACAATCAGCCCCAGCATTTT. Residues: CASRTGDLLHNQPQHF.

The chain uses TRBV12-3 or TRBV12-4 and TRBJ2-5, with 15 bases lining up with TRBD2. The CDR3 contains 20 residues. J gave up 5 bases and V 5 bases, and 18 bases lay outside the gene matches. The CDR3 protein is CASSRPGLAGGHVSFETQYF. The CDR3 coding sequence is TGTGCCAGCAGTCGCCCGGGACTAGCGGGAGGCCACGTCAGTTTTGAGACCCAGTACTTC.

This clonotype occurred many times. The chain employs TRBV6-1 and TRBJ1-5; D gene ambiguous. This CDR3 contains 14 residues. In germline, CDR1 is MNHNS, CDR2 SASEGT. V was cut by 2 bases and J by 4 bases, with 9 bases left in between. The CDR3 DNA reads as TGTGCCAGCAGTGAACCGTATAGTAATCAGCCCCAGCATTTT. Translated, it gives CASSEPYSNQPQHF.

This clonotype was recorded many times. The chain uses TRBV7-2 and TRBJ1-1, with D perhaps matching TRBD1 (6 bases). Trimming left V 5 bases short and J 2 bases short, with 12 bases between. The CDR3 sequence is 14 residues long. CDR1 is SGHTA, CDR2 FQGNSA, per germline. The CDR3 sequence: CASSTRQANTEAFF. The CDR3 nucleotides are TGTGCCAGCAGCACAAGACAGGCCAACACTGAAGCTTTCTTT.

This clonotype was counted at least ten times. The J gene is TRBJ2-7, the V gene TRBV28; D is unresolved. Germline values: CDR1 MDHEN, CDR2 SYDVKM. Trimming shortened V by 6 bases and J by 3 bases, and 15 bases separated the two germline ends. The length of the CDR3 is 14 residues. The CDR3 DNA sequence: TGTGCCAGCAGACCACGTTTGAGCCTCTACGAGCAGTACTTC. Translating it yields CASRPRLSLYEQYF.

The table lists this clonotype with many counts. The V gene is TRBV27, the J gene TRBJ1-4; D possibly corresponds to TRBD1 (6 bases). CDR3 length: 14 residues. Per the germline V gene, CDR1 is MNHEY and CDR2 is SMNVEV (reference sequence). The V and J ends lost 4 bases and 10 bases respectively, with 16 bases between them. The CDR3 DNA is TGTGCCAGCAGTTCCAGGGGCTATCCCTTAAAACTGTTTTTT. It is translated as CASSSRGYPLKLFF.

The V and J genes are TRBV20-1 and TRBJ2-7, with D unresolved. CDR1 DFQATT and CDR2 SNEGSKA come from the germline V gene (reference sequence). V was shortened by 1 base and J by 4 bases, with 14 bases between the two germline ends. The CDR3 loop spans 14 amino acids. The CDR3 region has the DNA TGCAGTGCTAGAGCGTCCCGAGGAGTGTACGAGCAGTACTTC. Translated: CSARASRGVYEQYF.